This passage covers 21 T cell receptor beta chains from one sample sequenced in a study of identical twins. TCRdb passed the 5' RACE reads through MiXCR, listing each CDR3 protein once. The sample comprises roughly 710,000 distinct CDR3 sequences, less than 7% of which are singletons, and 1.5% to 2% rests with the top ten. The sequencing input was naive T cells sorted from blood. Receptor source: a man between 18 and 35 years old in good health.

The rearrangement links TRBV12-3 or TRBV12-4 to TRBJ1-1; D perhaps matches TRBD1 (6 bases). There are 15 residues in the CDR3. V lost 7 bases and J lost 1, with 16 bases in between. CDR3 nucleotide sequence: TGTGCCAGCACCGAGCGGGGGGGCCCGAACACTGAAGCTTTCTTT. Its translation: CASTERGGPNTEAFF.

The sample holds many counts of this clonotype. The rearrangement joins TRBV24-1 to TRBJ1-1; 7 bases map to TRBD1. There are 11 residues in the CDR3. Germline CDR1 reads KGHDR; CDR2 reads SFDVKD. The J segment lost 7 bases and the V segment lost 9 bases, leaving 4 bases of the junction unmatched. The CDR3 coding sequence is TGTGCCACCTCGGACAGGAGTGAAGCTTTCTTT. Translation gives CATSDRSEAFF.

This clonotype has more than one count but fewer than ten. This chain uses TRBV5-1 with TRBJ1-2, with D perhaps TRBD1 (6 bases). The V gene lost 2 bases and the J gene lost 6 bases, with 14 bases spanning the gap. Germline V gives CDR1 SGHRS, CDR2 YFSETQ. The CDR3 extends over 14 amino acids. The CDR3 sequence: CASSFRGQLDGYTF. CDR3 coding DNA: TGCGCCAGCAGCTTCAGGGGCCAGCTTGATGGCTACACCTTC.

This clonotype was detected many times. The chain has TRBV7-2 and TRBJ2-2; TRBD2 matches at 7 bases. The CDR3 loop spans 14 amino acids. Per germline, CDR1 SGHTA and CDR2 FQGNSA. V trimming: 8 bases; J trimming: 4 bases; junction bases outside the gene matches: 7. The CDR3 loop is CASPKGGSTGELFF. CDR3 DNA: TGTGCCAGCCCCAAGGGCGGGAGCACCGGGGAGCTGTTTTTT.

This clonotype appeared many times. The rearrangement joins TRBV24-1 to TRBJ2-5; D is undetermined. CDR1 is KGHDR, CDR2 SFDVKD, per germline. The CDR3 runs to 15 residues. V lost 0 bases, J lost 1 base, and 8 bases lay in between. This CDR3 is CATSDLVQAQETQYF. The CDR3 nucleotides read TGTGCCACCAGTGATTTGGTGCAGGCCCAAGAGACCCAGTACTTC.

This clonotype has at least ten counts. V is TRBV5-1 and J is TRBJ2-1; 8 nucleotides line up with TRBD2. Germline CDR1 SGHRS, CDR2 YFSETQ. The CDR3 totals 14 residues. V gave up 7 bases and J gave up 10 bases; unmatched junction bases: 13. The CDR3 DNA sequence: TGCGCCAGCCGCATTAGAGCGGGAGTCGAAGAGCAGTTCTTC. Translation: CASRIRAGVEEQFF.

The rearrangement links TRBV12-3 or TRBV12-4 to TRBJ2-2; D is perhaps TRBD2 (5 bases). Trimming removed 7 bases from V and 3 bases from J, with 18 bases in between. This CDR3 is built from 16 residues. CDR3 in DNA: TGTGCCAGCACTGCCGTAACCGGGGTTTACACCGGGGAGCTGTTTTTT. Translation gives CASTAVTGVYTGELFF.

This clonotype has just a few counts. The CDR3, as DNA: TGCGCCAGCAGCAGGGACAGGGGATCTATTCTAAACATTCAGTACTTC. Translated, it gives CASSRDRGSILNIQYF. The chain joins TRBV5-1 to TRBJ2-4, with 10 bases fitting TRBD1. J gave up 6 bases and V 4 bases, and 10 bases lay outside the gene matches. CDR3 length: 16 amino acids. From germline, CDR1 is SGHRS and CDR2 YFSETQ.

V usage is TRBV5-1 and J usage is TRBJ2-3, with D possibly TRBD2 on 5 matching bases. The CDR3 totals 17 residues. With 1 base removed from V and 3 bases from J, the gap between germline ends came to 18 bases. Germline-derived CDR1 and CDR2 are SGHRS and YFSETQ. For the CDR3, the DNA is TGCGCCAGCAGCTTGAGGCTTCTGGCGGGCCCGACAGATACGCAGTATTTT. This codes for CASSLRLLAGPTDTQYF.

This clonotype appeared many times. V gene TRBV10-3 combines with J gene TRBJ2-1, with 14 positions matching TRBD2. V gave up 8 bases and J gave up 5 bases; unmatched junction bases: 8. The CDR3 covers 16 residues. Germline CDR1 is ENHRY and CDR2 is SYGVKD. DNA of the CDR3: TGTGCCATCGCCACGACGACTAGCGGGAGGGACAATGAGCAGTTCTTC. This gives the protein CAIATTTSGRDNEQFF.

In its sample, this clonotype was seen many times. The V call is TRBV25-1, the J call TRBJ2-3; the D gene is possibly TRBD2 (5 bases). Per germline, CDR1 MGHDK and CDR2 SYGVNS. The CDR3 spans 17 residues. Deletions cut 7 bases from V and 0 bases from J, with 20 bases between. The CDR3 DNA reads as TGTGCCAGCACGGAACGGAGCGGAACCCCTAGCACAGATACGCAGTATTTT. Translating it yields CASTERSGTPSTDTQYF.

In its sample, this clonotype was seen a few times. The chain recombines TRBV7-9 with TRBJ2-1; D not certain. The V end was cut by 2 bases, the J end by 10 bases, with 3 bases between. The CDR3 runs to 10 residues. Germline V gene sequence: CDR1 SEHNR, CDR2 FQNEAQ (reference sequence). DNA for the CDR3: TGTGCCAGCAGCTTACGAGAGCAGTTCTTC. The encoded protein is CASSLREQFF.

This clonotype was detected ten times or more. The chain combines TRBV28 with TRBJ2-7, with a tentative D call TRBD1 (6 bases). The CDR3 is 12 amino acids. V was clipped by 4 bases and J by 7 bases, with 11 bases between them. Looked up from germline, CDR1 is MDHEN and CDR2 is SYDVKM. The DNA of the CDR3 is TGTGCCAGCAGTTCCAGGGGTCGGGAGCAGTACGTC. Translation: CASSSRGREQYV.

The chain is built from TRBV6-5 and TRBJ2-7; the match to TRBD2 covers 10 bases. Losses at the gene ends were 4 bases for V and 6 bases for J; bases not matched to a gene: 12. Germline assignment: CDR1 MNHEY and CDR2 SVGAGI. The CDR3 has 16 amino acids. CDR3 sequence reads: CASSWWPSGRSFEQYV. The CDR3 DNA reads as TGTGCCAGCAGTTGGTGGCCTAGCGGGAGATCTTTCGAGCAGTACGTC.

The CDR3 DNA is TGTGCCAGCAGCGGTAAGGGACGCCTGACTAGCACAGATACGCAGTATTTT. This sequence encodes CASSGKGRLTSTDTQYF. The rearrangement uses TRBV7-9 and TRBJ2-3; D may correspond to TRBD1 or TRBD2 (5 bases each). Per the germline V gene, CDR1 is SEHNR and CDR2 is FQNEAQ (reference sequence). This CDR3 has 17 residues. V was clipped by 5 bases and J by 0 bases, with 18 bases between them.

The rearrangement links TRBV6-2 or TRBV6-3 to TRBJ2-3; TRBD2 agrees at 14 bases. Germline V gene lookup returns CDR1 MNHEY and CDR2 SVGEGT. The CDR3 is 20 residues long. The junction had 15 bases not matched to a gene; V was cut back by 5 bases and J by 2 bases. The CDR3 protein is CASSLIVGTSGSRSTDTQYF. CDR3 DNA sequence: TGTGCCAGCAGTCTCATAGTCGGGACTAGCGGGAGTAGGTCCACAGATACGCAGTATTTT.

The chain is built from TRBV2 and TRBJ2-2, with TRBD1 matching over 7 bases. V lost 4 bases to trimming and J lost 6 bases; unmatched junction nucleotides: 11. The CDR3 runs to 16 residues. Germline assignment: CDR1 SNHLY and CDR2 FYNNEI. For the CDR3, the DNA is TGTGCCAGCAGTGCTTCCAACAGGGGTCGGGCCGGGGAGCTGTTTTTT. Protein sequence: CASSASNRGRAGELFF.

This clonotype has more than one count but fewer than ten. The chain links TRBV11-2 to TRBJ2-3, with 9 bases matching TRBD2. Unmatched junction bases numbered 17, after V lost 1 base and J lost 6 bases. CDR3 size: 19 residues. CDR1 and CDR2 (germline): SGHAT, FQNNGV. CDR3 nucleotide sequence: TGTGCCAGCAGCTTAGGGGTTAGCGGGAGTGTTTTTTATGGCGATACGCAGTATTTT. Translating gives CASSLGVSGSVFYGDTQYF.

This clonotype occurred many times. The J gene is TRBJ2-3, the V gene TRBV27, with no clear D. This CDR3 has 15 residues. Germline CDR1 and CDR2: MNHEY and SMNVEV (reference sequence). The V and J ends lost 3 bases and 0 bases respectively, with 10 bases between them. CDR3 in amino acids: CASSFIRSSTDTQYF. As DNA, the CDR3 is TGTGCCAGCAGTTTTATTCGGTCTAGCACAGATACGCAGTATTTT.

This chain uses TRBV10-3 with TRBJ2-6; 11 bases fit TRBD2. J lost 0 bases, V lost 6 bases, and 13 bases had no gene match. The CDR3 has 20 amino acids. Germline V gene lookup returns CDR1 ENHRY and CDR2 SYGVKD. CDR3 amino acids: CAISPSAGTSGSSGANVLTF. CDR3 coding DNA: TGTGCCATCAGCCCCTCTGCCGGGACTAGCGGCAGCTCTGGGGCCAACGTCCTGACTTTC.

The chain employs TRBV20-1 and TRBJ1-2; D call uncertain. Germline V CDR1 and CDR2: DFQATT, SNEGSKA (reference sequence). Between the trimmed V and J ends, which lost 6 bases and 8 bases, there was a span of 22 bases. CDR3 length: 14 amino acids. The CDR3 region is CSALSEGKVGGYTF. The CDR3 DNA reads as TGCAGTGCCCTCAGTGAGGGAAAGGTTGGCGGCTACACCTTC.